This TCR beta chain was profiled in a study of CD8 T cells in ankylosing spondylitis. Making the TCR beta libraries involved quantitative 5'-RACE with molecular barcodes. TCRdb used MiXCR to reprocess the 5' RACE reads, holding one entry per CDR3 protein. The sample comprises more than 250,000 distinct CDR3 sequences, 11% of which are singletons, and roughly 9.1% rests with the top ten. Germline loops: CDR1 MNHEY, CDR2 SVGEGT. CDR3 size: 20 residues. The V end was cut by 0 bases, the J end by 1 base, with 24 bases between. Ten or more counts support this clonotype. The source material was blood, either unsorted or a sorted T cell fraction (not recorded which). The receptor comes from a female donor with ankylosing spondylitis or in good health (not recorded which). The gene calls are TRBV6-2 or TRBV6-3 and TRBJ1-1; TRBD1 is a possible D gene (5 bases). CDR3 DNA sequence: TGTGCCAGCAGTTACTCCTTCTTCAGGGTCAGGCACGGAGAGAACACTGAAGCTTTCTTT. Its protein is CASSYSFFRVRHGENTEAFF.